The source of this T cell receptor beta chain is a study of cytomegalovirus exposure and HLA in healthy donors. Study in general: For the 300 to 450 genotyped donors, around 76% fell within the Caucasian-associated ancestry cluster.

Broader study findings: A later analysis reportedly found that, within productive TCRs, an Asian-associated ancestry cluster had fewer N-insertions than the mean observed across the roughly 700 donors. Analysis was carried out at a later point, and it linked a missense DCLRE1C variant to TCR beta V- and J-gene trimming. Later on, an analysis found that several of the most significant clusters appeared to be linked to common viral pathogens, which included parvovirus B19.

V lost 6 bases and J lost 9; bases outside the gene matches: 11. Per the germline V gene, CDR1 is MDHEN and CDR2 is SYDVKM. The CDR3 length is 15 residues. The PCR had 60 Vbeta and 13 Jbeta primers. The method was immunoSEQ multiplex PCR; TCRdb's version includes in-frame clones alone and lacks a portion of them. The sample lists some 130,000 clones, approximately 80% occurring once. In the case of this clone: Its antigen is currently unknown.

The V gene is TRBV28, the J gene TRBJ2-1, with 10 bases aligning to TRBD2. The receptor was isolated from a man aged 30 to 39 in good health and CMV-seronegative. The sequencing input was PBMCs. The CDR3 reads CASRYSGRLFGEQFF. In nucleotides, the CDR3 is TGTGCCAGCAGGTATAGCGGGAGGCTCTTCGGTGAGCAGTTCTTC. The variable domain in full, with the rest retrieved from reference TRBV28 and TRBJ2-1, is DVKVTQSSRYLVKRTGEKVFLECVQDMDHENMFWYRQDPGLGLRLIYFSYDVKMKEKGDIPEGYSVSREKKERFSLILESASTNQTSMYLCASRYSGRLFGEQFFGPGTRLTVL.